A single sample is the source of the 5 T cell receptor beta chains below, sequenced in a study of Graves' ophthalmopathy and Graves' hyperthyroidism. Amplification of TCR beta CDR3 regions used RNA transcripts. RT-PCR in the first round used HTBI primers; a second-round multiplex PCR followed. MiXCR, run by TCRdb on the multiplex PCR reads, gives a single entry per CDR3 protein. The sample carries a few hundred thousand distinct CDR3 sequences, 15% recorded once. Sequencing was performed on peripheral blood. The receptors were gathered from a woman aged 18-30 years with stable Graves' hyperthyroidism.

Sample share makes this clonotype medium-sized. The chain joins TRBV27 to TRBJ1-2; possibly TRBD1 for D (6 bases). CDR1 is MNHEY and CDR2 is SMNVEV in the germline V gene (reference sequence). The CDR3 contains 15 residues. The V gene lost 7 bases and the J gene lost 1 base, with 16 bases spanning the gap. The DNA of the CDR3 is TGTGCCAGCAAACCAGAGACAGGCCTTAACTATGGCTACACCTTC. Translated: CASKPETGLNYGYTF.

This clonotype occurred a few times. The chain uses TRBV6-2 or TRBV6-3 and TRBJ1-1, with D tentatively TRBD1 (5 bases). In germline, CDR1 is MNHEY, CDR2 SVGEGT. Trimming cost V 4 bases and J 0 bases, with 18 bases left between them. CDR3 length equals 17 residues. The CDR3 DNA follows: TGTGCCAGCAGTTCGGGGAAGGACGGGGCAGTGAACACTGAAGCTTTCTTT. Its translation: CASSSGKDGAVNTEAFF.

V and J are TRBV6-5 and TRBJ2-7; 10 bases fit TRBD2. In germline, CDR1 is MNHEY, CDR2 SVGAGI. The CDR3 contains 15 residues. J gave up 2 bases and V 2 bases, and 3 bases lay outside the gene matches. The CDR3 coding sequence is TGTGCCAGCAGTTACACTAGCGGGGCCCCCTACGAGCAGTACTTC. Residues: CASSYTSGAPYEQYF.

The chain uses TRBV2 and TRBJ1-1, with D hard to call. V gave up 6 bases and J gave up 2 bases, with 10 bases separating them. The CDR3 loop spans 13 amino acids. Germline CDR1 is SNHLY and CDR2 is FYNNEI. The CDR3 coding sequence is TGTGCCAGCAGCTACAGCATAAACACTGAAGCTTTCTTT. Its translation: CASSYSINTEAFF.

In its sample, this clonotype was seen many times. The rearrangement uses TRBV7-8 and TRBJ1-5; D ambiguous. CDR1 is SGHVS, CDR2 FQNEAQ, per germline. Trimming cost V 5 bases and J 7 bases, with 18 bases left between them. The CDR3 covers 15 residues. The CDR3 sequence: CASSLLTPVGQPQHF. CDR3 DNA: TGTGCCAGCAGCCTATTGACCCCGGTGGGCCAGCCCCAGCATTTT.